The rows below give T cell receptor beta chains drawn from one sample of a study of T cell changes during pregnancy in multiple sclerosis. Clones were sequenced by immunoSEQ multiplex PCR, and TCRdb holds only the in-frame ones, with some missing. The profile shows tens of thousands of clones, around 94% of them singletons. Sequencing was performed on peripheral blood, taken in the third trimester of pregnancy. All receptors derive from a female donor in good health, enrolled as a control in a pregnancy study. Each CDR3 is given with its conserved first and last residue. The order of the fields is CDR3 protein, CDR3 DNA, clone size, J gene, D gene, V gene. D genes are given only for firm matches. Clone sizes are given selectively: once, few, many, or a class where the clone is expanded.

cdr3_aa: CASSQVLREQNEKLFF; cdr3_nt: TGCGCCAGCAGCCAAGTTCTTCGGGAACAAAATGAAAAACTGTTTTTT; clone_size: .; j_call: TRBJ1-4; d_call: .; v_call: TRBV4-1
cdr3_aa: CASSYREGAPRTGELFF; cdr3_nt: TGTGCCAGCAGTTACCGAGAAGGGGCGCCGCGCACCGGGGAGCTGTTTTTT; clone_size: once; j_call: TRBJ2-2; d_call: .; v_call: TRBV6-8
cdr3_aa: CASSATGDTGELFF; cdr3_nt: TGTGCCAGCAGTGCGACAGGAGACACCGGGGAGCTGTTTTTT; clone_size: few; j_call: TRBJ2-2; d_call: .; v_call: TRBV6-1
cdr3_aa: CASSSYIAGGNIQYF; cdr3_nt: TGTGCCAGCAGCTCCTATATAGCCGGAGGAAACATTCAGTACTTC; clone_size: .; j_call: TRBJ2-4; d_call: .; v_call: TRBV7-8
cdr3_aa: CASSLGTGINEKLFF; cdr3_nt: TGTGCCAGCAGCCTTGGGACAGGGATCAATGAAAAACTGTTTTTT; clone_size: .; j_call: TRBJ1-4; d_call: TRBD1; v_call: TRBV5-6
cdr3_aa: CATSRGGGFHSGNTIYF; cdr3_nt: TGTGCCACCAGCAGAGGGGGGGGGTTCCATTCTGGAAACACCATATATTTT; clone_size: .; j_call: TRBJ1-3; d_call: .; v_call: TRBV15
cdr3_aa: CASSKDRAGGGYTF; cdr3_nt: TGCGCCAGCAGCAAGGACAGGGCCGGTGGGGGCTACACCTTC; clone_size: once; j_call: TRBJ1-2; d_call: TRBD1; v_call: TRBV5-1
cdr3_aa: CASRPGQTLSGNTIYF; cdr3_nt: TGTGCCAGCAGACCGGGACAGACCCTCTCTGGAAACACCATATATTTT; clone_size: .; j_call: TRBJ1-3; d_call: TRBD1; v_call: TRBV27
cdr3_aa: CASSFHRQVLAFF; cdr3_nt: TGTGCCAGCAGTTTCCACCGACAGGTTCTGGCTTTCTTT; clone_size: few; j_call: TRBJ1-1; d_call: .; v_call: TRBV28
cdr3_aa: CSAASSGRRETQYF; cdr3_nt: TGCAGCGCCGCTAGTAGCGGGAGGAGGGAGACCCAGTACTTC; clone_size: .; j_call: TRBJ2-5; d_call: TRBD2; v_call: TRBV29-1
cdr3_aa: CASSEKGGVREQYF; cdr3_nt: TGTGCCAGCAGTGAAAAGGGAGGAGTAAGGGAGCAGTACTTC; clone_size: .; j_call: TRBJ2-7; d_call: .; v_call: TRBV25-1
cdr3_aa: CASSFLAGEQFF; cdr3_nt: TGTGCCAGCAGCTTTCTAGCGGGGGAGCAGTTCTTC; clone_size: .; j_call: TRBJ2-1; d_call: TRBD2; v_call: TRBV5-6
cdr3_aa: CASRETGTQFF; cdr3_nt: TGTGCCAGCAGGGAGACAGGAACGCAGTTCTTC; clone_size: .; j_call: TRBJ2-1; d_call: .; v_call: TRBV2
cdr3_aa: CASSLVGTGNQPQHF; cdr3_nt: TGTGCCAGTAGTCTCGTGGGGACAGGGAATCAGCCCCAGCATTTT; clone_size: .; j_call: TRBJ1-5; d_call: TRBD1; v_call: TRBV19
cdr3_aa: CASSGLGSETGELFF; cdr3_nt: TGTGCCAGCAGTGGACTAGGGAGCGAGACCGGGGAGCTGTTTTTT; clone_size: .; j_call: TRBJ2-2; d_call: .; v_call: TRBV2
cdr3_aa: CASSLRLDEQFF; cdr3_nt: TGCGCCAGCAGCTTGCGACTAGATGAGCAGTTCTTC; clone_size: .; j_call: TRBJ2-1; d_call: .; v_call: TRBV5-1
cdr3_aa: CASSQVDMRMVGNQPQHF; cdr3_nt: TGCGCCAGCAGCCAAGTCGACATGCGAATGGTGGGCAATCAGCCCCAGCATTTT; clone_size: .; j_call: TRBJ1-5; d_call: .; v_call: TRBV4-1
cdr3_aa: CASRPVTGNTEAFF; cdr3_nt: TGTGCCAGCAGGCCCGTCACAGGGAACACTGAAGCTTTCTTT; clone_size: once; j_call: TRBJ1-1; d_call: .; v_call: TRBV6-6
cdr3_aa: CASSLRLVEQYF; cdr3_nt: TGTGCCAGCAGTTTAAGACTAGTCGAGCAGTACTTC; clone_size: .; j_call: TRBJ2-7; d_call: .; v_call: TRBV28
cdr3_aa: CASTSGAYNSPLHF; cdr3_nt: TGTGCCAGCACGTCCGGTGCCTATAATTCACCCCTCCACTTT; clone_size: few; j_call: TRBJ1-6; d_call: .; v_call: TRBV2
cdr3_aa: CASSLEEGGSQPQHF; cdr3_nt: TGCGCCAGCAGTTTGGAGGAGGGAGGAAGTCAGCCCCAGCATTTT; clone_size: .; j_call: TRBJ1-5; d_call: .; v_call: TRBV4-1